The T cell receptor (beta chain) described here comes from a study of T cell responses to AZD1222 COVID-19 vaccine. General observations from the study: Among spike-specific TCRs, nearly half reportedly target unmutated variant regions.

Generated by immunoSEQ multiplex PCR, the TCRdb table keeps only in-frame clones and is missing some. The table lists over 150,000 clones, about 88% of them singletons. The length of the CDR3 is 15 residues. CDR1 is SGHRS and CDR2 is YFSETQ in the germline V gene. The ends were cut back, 4 bases at V and 1 base at J, with 15 bases in the middle. In the case of this clone: The antigen is unknown.

The J gene is TRBJ2-7, the V gene TRBV5-1; possibly TRBD2 for D (5 bases). Sample: peripheral blood, taken on day 0 of AZD1222 vaccination. This receptor was identified in an adult in good health. This chain's CDR3 is CASSPGSSKSYEQYF. The CDR3, as DNA: TGCGCCAGCAGCCCGGGATCGAGTAAGTCCTACGAGCAGTACTTC.